The 13 T cell receptor beta chains presented below share a single source sample, sequenced in a study of shared clonotypes between healthy human individuals. Measured with immunoSEQ multiplex PCR; TCRdb has only the in-frame clones, and not every one. The top ten clones hold over 0.12% of a sample with millions of clones, just over 90% of them seen once. The sequencing input was naive CD4+ T cells sorted from blood. Subset given: CD45RA+ positively selected. These receptors all stem from a man younger than 30 in good health.

This chain links TRBV5-1 with TRBJ2-5, with TRBD1 matching 11 bases. Germline assignment: CDR1 SGHRS and CDR2 YFSETQ. This CDR3 has 16 residues. Trimming removed 2 bases from V and 3 bases from J; junction bases left unmatched: 6. CDR3 DNA: TGCGCCAGCAGCTTTTCACGGACAGGGGGCAAAGAGACCCAGTACTTC. Its protein is CASSFSRTGGKETQYF.

J is TRBJ2-5 and V is TRBV14; either TRBD1 or TRBD2 may supply D (5 bases each). V lost 7 bases and J lost 5, with 14 bases in between. The CDR3 is 13 amino acids. Germline-derived CDR1 and CDR2 are SGHDN and FVKESK. CDR3 loop: CASTTGPVETQYF. CDR3 DNA sequence: TGTGCCAGCACGACGGGGCCAGTTGAGACCCAGTACTTC.

The chain carries TRBV19 and TRBJ2-6; tentative D call: TRBD2 (5 bases). V was clipped by 3 bases and J by 0 bases, with 12 bases between them. The CDR3 extends over 17 amino acids. Germline CDR1 LNHDA, CDR2 SQIVND (reference sequence). CDR3 nucleotides: TGTGCCAGTAGTATGCCGGGGATGATCTCTGGGGCCAACGTCCTGACTTTC. As protein: CASSMPGMISGANVLTF.

The V gene is TRBV4-3, the J gene TRBJ1-2; D gene unclear. The CDR3 sequence is 17 residues long. Germline loops: CDR1 LGHNA, CDR2 YSLEER. Trimming removed 1 base at V and 1 base at J, with 16 bases between. CDR3 DNA: TGCGCCAGCAGCCAAGCCCCAACCTCGTGGGGTAACTATGGCTACACCTTC. Its translation: CASSQAPTSWGNYGYTF.

The CDR3 nucleotides are TGTGCCAGCAGCAGGCAGGGCTCCGGTGGCTACACCTTC. It is translated as CASSRQGSGGYTF. J is TRBJ1-2 and V is TRBV6-5; TRBD1 is a possible D gene (5 bases). V dropped 6 bases and J dropped 7 bases, with 15 bases sitting between them. The CDR3 consists of 13 residues. Germline values: CDR1 MNHEY, CDR2 SVGAGI.

The rearrangement joins TRBV7-2 to TRBJ2-3; TRBD2 might be the D (5 bases). The CDR3 sequence is 14 residues long. CDR1 SGHTA and CDR2 FQGNSA come from the germline V gene. V was clipped by 8 bases and J by 4 bases, with 16 bases between them. In DNA, the CDR3 is TGTGCCAGCGGCCTAGGAGGAGTTCCAGATACGCAGTATTTT. This codes for CASGLGGVPDTQYF. The variable domain in full, completed from reference TRBV7-2 and TRBJ2-3, reads GAGVSQSPSNKVTEKGKDVELRCDPISGHTALYWYRQSLGQGLEFLIYFQGNSAPDKSGLPSDRFSAERTGGSVSTLTIQRTQQEDSAVYLCASGLGGVPDTQYFGPGTRLTVL.

This rearrangement joins TRBV7-2 to TRBJ1-2; D not resolved. The CDR3 sequence is 15 residues long. From germline, CDR1 is SGHTA and CDR2 FQGNSA. V shed 2 bases and J shed 4 bases, with 14 bases lying between them. This CDR3 reads CASSLQSGAFYGYTF. CDR3 nucleotides: TGTGCCAGCAGCTTACAATCGGGTGCTTTCTATGGCTACACCTTC.

V is TRBV18 and J is TRBJ2-7, with a weak D call TRBD1 (6 bases). V was shortened by 5 bases and J by 0 bases, with 11 bases between the two germline ends. The V gene's germline CDR1 is KGHSH and CDR2 LQKENI. The CDR3 loop spans 14 amino acids. CDR3 sequence (DNA): TGTGCCAGCTCAGCCACAGGGCCCTCCTACGAGCAGTACTTC. Translated: CASSATGPSYEQYF.

The chain couples TRBV19 to TRBJ1-2; 8 bases line up with TRBD1. Germline V gene sequence: CDR1 LNHDA, CDR2 SQIVND (reference sequence). J lost 10 bases, V lost 4 bases, and 2 bases had no gene match. The length of the CDR3 is 11 residues. For the CDR3, the DNA is TGTGCCAGTAGTAGGGACAGGCACTACACCTTC. It translates to CASSRDRHYTF.

The chain joins TRBV5-6 to TRBJ2-1; D gene unclear. Germline CDR1 SGHDT, CDR2 YYEEEE. V shed 0 bases and J shed 6 bases, with 13 bases lying between them. The CDR3 loop spans 15 amino acids. This CDR3 is CASSLAGLGINEQFF. CDR3 DNA sequence: TGTGCCAGCAGCTTGGCCGGGCTAGGTATCAATGAGCAGTTCTTC.

This sequence joins TRBV4-2 and TRBJ1-2, with 12 bases fitting TRBD1. Germline V lookup: CDR1 LGHNA, CDR2 YNFKEQ. This CDR3 has 17 amino acids. The V and J ends lost 6 bases and 4 bases, in that order; junction bases with no gene match: 12. CDR3 in DNA: TGTGCCAGCAGTGGCGCATGGGACAGGGGGCTTGGCTATGGCTACACCTTC. This sequence encodes CASSGAWDRGLGYGYTF.

As DNA, the CDR3 is TGCGCCAGCAGTGAGTCCGGACCCCCGCGGACAGATACGCAGTATTTT. It is translated as CASSESGPPRTDTQYF. The V gene is TRBV10-1, the J gene TRBJ2-3; D uncertain. The CDR3 totals 16 residues. V was shortened by 0 bases and J by 3 bases, with 13 bases between the two germline ends. Germline V gives CDR1 WNHNN, CDR2 SYGVQD (reference sequence).

Regarding this clone: A read error may produce the germline difference seen at one junction end. The chain employs TRBV7-2 and TRBJ2-7; 10 nucleotides match TRBD1. Germline V gives CDR1 SGHTA, CDR2 FQGNSA. The CDR3 totals 13 residues. The DNA for the CDR3 is TGTGCCAGCAGATTAGGACAGGGGGGCGAGCAGTACTTC. Translation gives CASRLGQGGEQYF.